This T cell receptor (beta chain) was recovered during a study of blood T cell repertoires in COVID-19. The J segment lost 6 bases and the V segment lost 8 bases, leaving 4 bases of the junction unmatched. From germline, CDR1 is LNHDA and CDR2 SQIVND (reference sequence). The CDR3 has 13 residues. The repertoire was sequenced with immunoSEQ multiplex PCR; TCRdb's copy has only in-frame clones and lacks some. This table has some 86,000 clones, approximately 88% appearing once. This sequence originates from a woman aged 80 or older with active or convalescent COVID-19. The specimen was peripheral blood. The chain links TRBV19 to TRBJ2-2; TRBD1 matches 9 bases. CDR3 loop: CASEQGAPGELFF. The CDR3 bases are TGTGCCAGTGAACAGGGGGCGCCCGGGGAGCTGTTTTTT.